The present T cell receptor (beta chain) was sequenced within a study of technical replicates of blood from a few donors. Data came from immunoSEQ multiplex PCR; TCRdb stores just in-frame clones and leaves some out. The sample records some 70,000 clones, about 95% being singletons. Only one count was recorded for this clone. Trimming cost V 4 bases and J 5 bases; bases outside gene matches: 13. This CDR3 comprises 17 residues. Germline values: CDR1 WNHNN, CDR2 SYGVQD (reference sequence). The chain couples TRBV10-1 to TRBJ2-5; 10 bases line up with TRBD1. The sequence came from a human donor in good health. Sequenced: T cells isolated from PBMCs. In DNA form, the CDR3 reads TGCGCCAGCAGTGGGAGCCCCCGACAGGGGGCTTGGGAGACCCAGTACTTC. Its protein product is CASSGSPRQGAWETQYF.